The present TCR beta chain was sequenced within a study of shared clonotypes between healthy human individuals. Points from the study as a whole: In general, naive subsets displayed greater estimated richness than memory subsets did. Clonotypes which were not shared had lower generation probabilities than clonotypes that all four donors shared. Only blood was sampled; tissue repertoires likely differ.

Running of the assay took place at deep level. Sequencing was performed with immunoSEQ multiplex PCR; in TCRdb, only in-frame clones are kept and a portion is missing. Of roughly 1,100,000 clones listed, around 76% are singletons. Deletions cut 8 bases from V and 6 bases from J, with 10 bases between. The CDR3 is 12 residues long. Per the germline V gene, CDR1 is LNHDA and CDR2 is SQIVND (reference sequence). Points on this clone: Antigen unknown.

The TCR comes from a man younger than 35 in good health. Sequenced input: memory CD4+ T cells sorted from blood. Indicated subset: CD45RA-negative fraction. The chain joins TRBV19 to TRBJ2-2, with TRBD1 as a possible D gene (5 bases). The CDR3 loop is CASGHWAGELFF. The CDR3 bases are TGTGCCAGTGGACACTGGGCCGGGGAGCTGTTTTTT. The entire variable domain, with the rest obtained from reference TRBV19 and TRBJ2-2, is as follows: DGGITQSPKYLFRKEGQNVTLSCEQNLNHDAMYWYRQDPGQGLRLIYYSQIVNDFQKGDIAEGYSVSREKKESFPLTVTSAQKNPTAFYLCASGHWAGELFFGEGSRLTVL.